The clone carrying this T cell receptor (beta chain) has ten or more counts. Its antigen remains unidentified. Unique molecular identifiers were attached to individual cDNA molecules. A single record per CDR3 protein comes from TCRdb applying MiXCR to the 5' RACE reads. The sample lists more than 65,000 distinct CDR3 sequences, less than 15% occurring once. This entry belongs to a study of early T cells in non-severe SARS-CoV-2 infection. On the study more broadly: Unpaired chains resulted from sequencing bulk RNA of unsorted whole blood.

Study observations and caveats: The matching step, a VDJdb search, favored anti-spike CD8 responses and missed private and CD4 specificities.

The CDR3 runs to 15 residues. Germline loops: CDR1 SGHVS, CDR2 FNYEAQ. V was shortened by 5 bases and J by 3 bases, with 13 bases between the two germline ends. The specimen was whole blood. The origin of this receptor is an adult who was a healthcare worker with PCR-confirmed SARS-CoV-2 infection or an uninfected control (not recorded which). The rearrangement links TRBV7-6 to TRBJ2-2; tentatively, D is TRBD1 (6 bases). CDR3 DNA: TGTGCCAGCAGCCGATGGACAGATTACACCGGGGAGCTGTTTTTT. This translates into CASSRWTDYTGELFF.